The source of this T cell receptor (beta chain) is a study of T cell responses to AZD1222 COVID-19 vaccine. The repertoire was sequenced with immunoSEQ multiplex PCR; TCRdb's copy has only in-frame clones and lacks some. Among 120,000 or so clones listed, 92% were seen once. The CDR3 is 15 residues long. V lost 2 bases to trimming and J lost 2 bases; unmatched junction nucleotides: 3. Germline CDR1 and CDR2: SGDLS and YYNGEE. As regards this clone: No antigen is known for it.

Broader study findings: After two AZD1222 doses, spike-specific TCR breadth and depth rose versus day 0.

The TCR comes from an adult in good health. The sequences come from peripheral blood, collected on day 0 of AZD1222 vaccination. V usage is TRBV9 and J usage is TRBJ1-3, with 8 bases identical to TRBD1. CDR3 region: CASSVQGATGNTIYF. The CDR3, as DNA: TGTGCCAGCAGCGTTCAGGGGGCGACTGGAAACACCATATATTTT.